Reported below is one T cell receptor (beta chain). Its target is unknown. Both 60 Vbeta primers and 13 Jbeta primers went into the PCR. Here immunoSEQ multiplex PCR was the method, and the copy in TCRdb shows in-frame clones only, minus some. The sample shows approximately 190,000 clones, roughly 74% of them seen only once. The CDR3 contains 16 residues. Germline CDR1 reads ENHRY; CDR2 reads SYGVKD. The V gene lost 0 bases and the J gene lost 5 bases, with 15 bases spanning the gap. The record originates from a study of cytomegalovirus exposure and HLA in healthy donors. The study's findings and limits: Accounts indicate the classifier identified cytomegalovirus status with strong specificity and sensitivity. The availability of immune exposure information extended only to CMV serostatus. Sequencing artifact likely explains a cluster of highly shared sequence variants. Some TCR beta chains (164 of them) were listed as cytomegalovirus-associated.

V gene TRBV10-3 combines with J gene TRBJ2-3; possibly TRBD2 for D (6 bases). The receptor was isolated from a woman in her twenties or thirties in good health and CMV-seronegative. The sample comprised PBMCs. The CDR3 DNA reads as TGTGCCATCAGTGAGTCGATGGGACTTTACCAAGATACGCAGTATTTT. Its translation is CAISESMGLYQDTQYF.